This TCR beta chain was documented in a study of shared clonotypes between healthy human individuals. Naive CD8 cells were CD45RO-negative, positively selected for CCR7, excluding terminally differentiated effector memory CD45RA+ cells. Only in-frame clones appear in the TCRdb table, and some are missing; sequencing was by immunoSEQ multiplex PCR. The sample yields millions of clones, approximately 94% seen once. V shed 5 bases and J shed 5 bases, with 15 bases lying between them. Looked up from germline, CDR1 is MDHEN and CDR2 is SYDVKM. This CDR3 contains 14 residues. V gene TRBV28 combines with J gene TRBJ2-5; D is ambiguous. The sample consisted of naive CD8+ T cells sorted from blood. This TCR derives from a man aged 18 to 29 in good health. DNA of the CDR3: TGTGCCAGCAGTCACCATTCTTCCTCGGAGACCCAGTACTTC. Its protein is CASSHHSSSETQYF.